One sample yielded the 23 T cell receptor beta chains listed below, sequenced in a study of OX40 agonist ivuxolimab in advanced cancers. Generated by immunoSEQ multiplex PCR, the TCRdb table keeps only in-frame clones and is missing some. Altogether 89,000 or so clones are present, 75% to 95% being singletons, with the ten largest covering roughly 8.7%. The specimen was CD4+ or CD8+ T cells sorted from blood, collected in a trial of the OX40 agonist ivuxolimab. Receptors were obtained from an adult with an advanced solid tumor such as melanoma, head and neck, liver or kidney cancer.

V and J are TRBV29-1 and TRBJ2-2, with unresolved D. V was shortened by 6 bases and J by 3 bases, with 20 bases between the two germline ends. In germline, CDR1 is SQVTM, CDR2 ANQGSEA. The CDR3 is made up of 16 amino acids. The CDR3 reads CSVPREESWDTGELFF. For the CDR3, the DNA is TGCAGCGTCCCCCGAGAGGAATCTTGGGACACCGGGGAGCTGTTTTTT.

The V gene is TRBV28, the J gene TRBJ2-7; TRBD1 is a possible D gene (6 bases). This CDR3 is 14 amino acids long. Trimming stripped 2 bases from V and 1 base from J, with 9 bases between. The V gene's germline CDR1 is MDHEN and CDR2 SYDVKM. The CDR3 bases are TGTGCCAGCAGTTTACAGGGGATTTCCTACGAGCAGTACTTC. This sequence encodes CASSLQGISYEQYF.

V is TRBV15 and J is TRBJ2-1; no reliable D call. The CDR3 has 14 amino acids. V lost 1 base and J 4 bases, leaving 8 bases between the germline ends. Germline V gene sequence: CDR1 LNHNV, CDR2 YYDKDF (reference sequence). The CDR3: CATSRARSYNEQFF. CDR3 nucleotide sequence: TGTGCCACCAGCAGAGCCAGGAGTTACAATGAGCAGTTCTTC.

The chain recombines TRBV2 with TRBJ2-7; D assignment may be TRBD1 or TRBD2 (5 bases each). This CDR3 has 14 amino acids. The germline CDR1 and CDR2 sequences are SNHLY and FYNNEI. The V end lost 5 bases, the J end lost 5 bases, and 16 bases lay between the germline ends. The CDR3 sequence: CASSFSLGVDEQYF. In nucleotides, the CDR3 is TGTGCCAGCAGTTTTTCCTTGGGGGTGGACGAGCAGTACTTC.

V gene TRBV11-1 combines with J gene TRBJ1-1; possible D gene TRBD1, 6 bases. The CDR3 extends over 15 amino acids. V was clipped by 5 bases and J by 1 base, with 14 bases between them. CDR1 and CDR2 (germline): SGHAT, FQDESV (reference sequence). The CDR3 coding sequence is TGTGCCAGCAGCGTGGGGGGCAGGGGGAACACTGAAGCTTTCTTT. Its protein is CASSVGGRGNTEAFF.

The chain joins TRBV6-5 to TRBJ1-2; D gene ambiguous. The CDR3 runs 14 residues. Trimming left V 2 bases short and J 0 bases short, with 7 bases between. The V gene's germline CDR1 is MNHEY and CDR2 SVGAGI. CDR3 amino acids: CASSYGFPNYGYTF. The DNA of the CDR3 is TGTGCCAGCAGTTACGGGTTTCCTAACTATGGCTACACCTTC.

This sequence joins TRBV6-5 and TRBJ2-6, with D perhaps TRBD1 (6 bases). V lost 1 base and J lost 0, with 7 bases in between. The V gene's germline CDR1 is MNHEY and CDR2 SVGAGI. The CDR3 length is 16 residues. This CDR3 is CASSYWTVSGANVLTF. The CDR3 DNA is TGTGCCAGCAGTTACTGGACAGTCTCTGGGGCCAACGTCCTGACTTTC.

In its sample, this clone is medium-sized. V usage is TRBV6-5 and J usage is TRBJ2-7, with no clear D. The CDR3 has 14 residues. V lost 0 bases and J 0 bases, leaving 6 bases between the germline ends. From germline, CDR1 is MNHEY and CDR2 SVGAGI. The CDR3 bases are TGTGCCAGCAGTTACTCGGCCAGCTCCTACGAGCAGTACTTC. This sequence encodes CASSYSASSYEQYF.

V is TRBV6-1 and J is TRBJ2-2; D not resolved. V was clipped by 2 bases and J by 5 bases, with 15 bases between them. Germline CDR1 MNHNS, CDR2 SASEGT. The CDR3 runs to 16 residues. CDR3 protein: CASSEFGQIGTGELFF. CDR3 nucleotide sequence: TGTGCCAGCAGTGAATTCGGTCAGATCGGGACCGGGGAGCTGTTTTTT.

Concerning this clone: The germline gene is not matched at one end of the junction; a read error may be the cause. The gene calls are TRBV7-7 and TRBJ2-1; 7 bases align to TRBD1. Germline V gene lookup returns CDR1 SSHAT and CDR2 FNYEAQ (reference sequence). This CDR3 has 15 residues. CDR3 in amino acids: CASSPGQLQYNEQFF. The DNA for the CDR3 is TGTGCTAGCAGCCCGGGACAGTTACAATACAATGAGCAGTTCTTC.

The V call is TRBV2, the J call TRBJ2-5, with D perhaps TRBD1 (6 bases). CDR1 is SNHLY and CDR2 is FYNNEI in the germline V gene. This CDR3 is 12 amino acids long. V lost 7 bases to trimming and J lost 5 bases, with 11 bases between them. The CDR3 region has the DNA TGTGCCAGCAATACAGGGTTGGAGACCCAGTACTTC. It translates to CASNTGLETQYF. Full variable domain (rest looked up from reference TRBV2 and TRBJ2-5): EPEVTQTPSHQVTQMGQEVILRCVPISNHLYFYWYRQILGQKVEFLVSFYNNEISEKSEIFDDQFSVERPDGSNFTLKIRSTKLEDSAMYFCASNTGLETQYFGPGTRLLVL.

This clone was found a few times. This CDR3 is CSETTGVTEAFF. CDR3 nucleotides: TGCAGCGAGACTACAGGCGTCACTGAAGCTTTCTTT. The chain uses TRBV29-1 and TRBJ1-1; D is possibly TRBD1 (5 bases). In germline, CDR1 is SQVTM, CDR2 ANQGSEA. V dropped 7 bases and J dropped 4 bases, with 13 bases sitting between them. This CDR3 spans 12 amino acids. Full variable domain (rest looked up from reference TRBV29-1 and TRBJ1-1): SAVISQKPSRDICQRGTSLTIQCQVDSQVTMMFWYRQQPGQSLTLIATANQGSEATYESGFVIDKFPISRPNLTFSTLTVSNMSPEDSSIYLCSETTGVTEAFFGQGTRLTVV.

The gene calls are TRBV27 and TRBJ1-5; no clear D gene. The germline V gene encodes CDR1 MNHEY and CDR2 SMNVEV (reference sequence). Between the trimmed V and J ends, which lost 5 bases and 1 base, there was a span of 12 bases. The CDR3 spans 15 residues. Here the CDR3 DNA reads TGTGCCAGCAGTCAATGGTACGGGAGCAATCAGCCCCAGCATTTT. It translates to CASSQWYGSNQPQHF.

The V gene is TRBV6-5, the J gene TRBJ2-2; no clear D gene. Trimming removed 6 bases from V and 6 bases from J, with 8 bases in between. Germline V gene data show CDR1 as MNHEY and CDR2 as SVGAGI. The CDR3 runs to 12 residues. The CDR3 bases are TGTGCCAGCAGAGAGTTGTCCGGGGAGCTGTTTTTT. Protein sequence: CASRELSGELFF.

This clone has a count of ten or more. V gene TRBV6-5 combines with J gene TRBJ1-1; no firm D call. Looked up from germline, CDR1 is MNHEY and CDR2 is SVGAGI. The V end lost 10 bases, the J end lost 6 bases, and 15 bases lay between the germline ends. CDR3 length: 12 amino acids. In DNA, the CDR3 is TGTGCCACCGTGGGCCGAGCCCCTGAAGCTTTCTTT. Residues: CATVGRAPEAFF.

The chain has TRBV30 and TRBJ2-1, with a weak D call TRBD1 (6 bases). Trimming pared 0 bases from V and 9 bases from J, leaving 12 bases between. The CDR3 runs to 13 residues. From germline, CDR1 is GTSNPN and CDR2 SVGIG (reference sequence). In nucleotides, the CDR3 is TGTGCCTGGAGTGTAACGCAGGGGAGTGAGCAGTTCTTC. It encodes CAWSVTQGSEQFF.

This chain joins TRBV30 and TRBJ2-3; 8 nucleotides line up with TRBD2. Trimming cost V 7 bases and J 3 bases; bases outside gene matches: 6. CDR1 and CDR2 (germline): GTSNPN, SVGIG (reference sequence). The CDR3 is 13 amino acids. CDR3 sequence (DNA): TGTGCCTCTAGCGGGTGGCGGACAGATACGCAGTATTTT. Translated, it gives CASSGWRTDTQYF. The full variable domain, its missing parts supplied by reference TRBV30 and TRBJ2-3, is SQTIHQWPATLVQPVGSPLSLECTVEGTSNPNLYWYRQAAGRGLQLLFYSVGIGQISSEVPQNLSASRPQDRQFILSSKKLLLSDSGFYLCASSGWRTDTQYFGPGTRLTVL.

The chain joins TRBV4-2 to TRBJ2-5; the match to TRBD2 covers 8 bases. V lost 1 base, J lost 5 bases, and 6 bases stayed unmatched. The CDR3 sequence is 15 residues long. Germline V gene lookup returns CDR1 LGHNA and CDR2 YNFKEQ. CDR3 protein: CASSQVAGGWETQYF. As DNA, the CDR3 is TGTGCCAGCAGCCAAGTGGCGGGGGGCTGGGAGACCCAGTACTTC.

As concerns this clone: The junction shows a germline mismatch at one end, possibly a read error. The identical CDR3 is also encoded by other nucleotide sequences in the sample. The genes are TRBV5-1 and TRBJ1-2; a possible D gene is TRBD1 (5 bases). The CDR3 spans 11 residues. CDR1 and CDR2 from the germline V gene are SGHRS and YFSETQ. In DNA, the CDR3 is TGTGCCAGCACGGACACCTATGGCTACACCTTC. Amino acids: CASTDTYGYTF.

The V and J genes are TRBV12-5 and TRBJ1-2, with D unclear. The CDR3 has 15 amino acids. Germline V gene data show CDR1 as LGHNT and CDR2 as FRNRAP. Trimming removed 0 bases at V and 4 bases at J, with 12 bases between. This CDR3 reads CASGLVVGVGYGYTF. CDR3 DNA sequence: TGTGCTAGTGGTTTGGTTGTGGGTGTGGGCTATGGCTACACCTTC.

The V gene is TRBV14, the J gene TRBJ2-4; D is perhaps TRBD1 (6 bases). V gave up 5 bases and J gave up 0 bases, with 17 bases separating them. CDR3 length equals 17 residues. Germline CDR1 is SGHDN and CDR2 is FVKESK. CDR3 loop: CASSSLYRVGAKNIQYF. DNA for the CDR3: TGTGCCAGCAGCTCCCTTTACAGGGTTGGAGCCAAAAACATTCAGTACTTC.

V gene TRBV4-3 combines with J gene TRBJ2-3; 9 bases are shared with TRBD2. CDR3 length equals 15 residues. The germline V gene encodes CDR1 LGHNA and CDR2 YSLEER. V lost 1 base, J lost 3 bases, and 2 bases stayed unmatched. The DNA of the CDR3 is TGCGCCAGCAGCCAAGCTAGCGGGGAAACAGATACGCAGTATTTT. Translating it yields CASSQASGETDTQYF.

This chain uses TRBV6-4 with TRBJ2-3, with 7 bases fitting TRBD1. Per the germline V gene, CDR1 is MRHNA and CDR2 is SNTAGT. The CDR3 has 15 residues. With 7 bases clipped from V and 6 bases from J, the junction kept 13 bases outside the gene matches. The CDR3 DNA sequence: TGTGCCAGCACCGACCTAGGGGGCCCCGTGGATACGCAGTATTTT. Translation gives CASTDLGGPVDTQYF.